These 4 T cell receptor beta chains were sequenced from one sample in a study of CD8 T cells in Susac syndrome (dated by TCRdb to about 2019). Libraries were constructed by the immunoSEQ multiplex PCR assay. RNA was extracted with the RNeasy kit and roughly 0.45 to 1 ug was reverse transcribed using random hexamers. The public sequencing data were trimmed at Q25 with fastp and processed into clonotypes with MiXCR by TCRdb, which kept only in-frame beta chains. Each entry merges the rows of one CDR3 protein and shows their most common DNA and genes. Here the sample has about 180,000 distinct CDR3 sequences; approximately 95% occur a single time. The ten largest account for about 0.15% of the sample. The sample was CD8+ T cells from PBMCs. These receptors were obtained from a human donor with multiple sclerosis.

The chain employs TRBV29-1 and TRBJ2-2; the D gene could be TRBD1 or TRBD2 (5 bases each). Germline CDR1 reads SQVTM; CDR2 reads ANQGSEA. The CDR3 is made up of 12 amino acids. Trimming removed 5 bases from V and 7 bases from J, with 11 bases in between. The DNA for the CDR3 is TGCAGCGTTAACTCTGGGGGCGGGGAGCTGTTTTTT. This sequence encodes CSVNSGGGELFF.

This sequence joins TRBV7-2 and TRBJ2-5; the match to TRBD1 covers 7 bases. CDR3 size: 15 residues. V lost 6 bases to trimming and J lost 1 base; unmatched junction nucleotides: 8. Germline V CDR1 and CDR2: SGHTA, FQGNSA. CDR3: CASSVTGTAQETQYF. The CDR3 coding sequence is TGTGCCAGCAGTGTAACCGGGACAGCCCAAGAGACCCAGTACTTC.

This chain links TRBV9 with TRBJ1-2; a weak D match, TRBD1 (6 bases). CDR3 size: 11 residues. CDR1 and CDR2 (germline): SGDLS, YYNGEE. V was clipped by 3 bases and J by 13 bases, with 13 bases between them. The CDR3 reads CASSETGSLTF. CDR3 sequence (DNA): TGTGCCAGCAGCGAGACAGGCTCCCTCACCTTC.

This chain joins TRBV2 and TRBJ2-2, with D uncertain. V lost 3 bases, J lost 5 bases, and 10 bases lay in between. The CDR3 consists of 14 residues. The germline V gene encodes CDR1 SNHLY and CDR2 FYNNEI. The CDR3 region has the DNA TGTGCCAGCAGTGACACGGACGATACCGGGGAGCTGTTTTTT. Its translation: CASSDTDDTGELFF. The full variable domain, its missing parts supplied by reference TRBV2 and TRBJ2-2, is EPEVTQTPSHQVTQMGQEVILRCVPISNHLYFYWYRQILGQKVEFLVSFYNNEISEKSEIFDDQFSVERPDGSNFTLKIRSTKLEDSAMYFCASSDTDDTGELFFGEGSRLTVL.